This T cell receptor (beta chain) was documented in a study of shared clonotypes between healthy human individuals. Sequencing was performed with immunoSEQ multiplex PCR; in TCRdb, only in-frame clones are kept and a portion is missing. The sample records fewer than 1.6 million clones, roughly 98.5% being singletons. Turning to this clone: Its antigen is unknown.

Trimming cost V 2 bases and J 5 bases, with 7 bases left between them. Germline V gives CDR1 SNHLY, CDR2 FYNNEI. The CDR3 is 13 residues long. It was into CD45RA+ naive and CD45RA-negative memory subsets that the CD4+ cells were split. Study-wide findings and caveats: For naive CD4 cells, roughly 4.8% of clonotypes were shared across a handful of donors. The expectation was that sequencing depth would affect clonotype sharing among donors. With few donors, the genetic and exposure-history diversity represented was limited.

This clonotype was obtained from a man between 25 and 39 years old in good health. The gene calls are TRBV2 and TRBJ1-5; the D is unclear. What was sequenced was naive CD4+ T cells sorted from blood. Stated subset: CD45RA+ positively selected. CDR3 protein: CASSEYVDQPQHF. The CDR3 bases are TGTGCCAGCAGTGAATATGTCGATCAGCCCCAGCATTTT.